One and the same sample provided the 9 T cell receptor beta chains below, sequenced in a study of beta chain features in type 1 diabetes. Expressed TCRB transcripts got sequenced, as all isolated RNA was reverse transcribed. Generated by immunoSEQ multiplex PCR, the TCRdb table keeps only in-frame clones and is missing some. The data hold hundreds of thousands of clones, with 68% observed a single time. The sample comprised naive CD4+ T cells from blood. All receptors derive from a man under 40 in good health.

This rearrangement joins TRBV30 to TRBJ1-2; no definite D call. The length of the CDR3 is 11 residues. V was trimmed by 5 bases and J by 8 bases, leaving 12 bases between them. CDR1 and CDR2 (germline): GTSNPN, SVGIG (reference sequence). CDR3 sequence: CAWAAVRGYTF. Written as DNA, the CDR3 is TGTGCCTGGGCCGCCGTGAGGGGCTACACCTTC.

Details on this clone: Since the CDR3 does not end with the conserved phenylalanine or tryptophan, this likely comes from a read error. Because the CDR3's place on the DNA is in doubt, the DNA is left out and the CDR3 is given as listed by TCRdb. This chain uses TRBV9 with TRBJ2-3; TRBD1 is taken as the D call from the table, unchecked against the DNA. The CDR3 length equals 8 residues, ends included. Germline V lookup: CDR1 SGDLS, CDR2 YYNGEE. The CDR3 loop is CASRRQGE.

This chain uses TRBV6-6 with TRBJ2-7, with D possibly TRBD1 on 7 matching bases. From germline, CDR1 is MNHNY and CDR2 SVGAGI (reference sequence). V shed 10 bases and J shed 3 bases, with 13 bases lying between them. The CDR3 is 12 residues long. The DNA of the CDR3 is TGTGCCATAGCGCGGGACAGCTACGAGCAGTACTTC. Its translation is CAIARDSYEQYF.

The rearrangement uses TRBV5-6 and TRBJ2-5, with 8 bases fitting TRBD1. V trimming: 4 bases; J trimming: 3 bases; junction bases outside the gene matches: 5. The CDR3 covers 14 residues. Germline V lookup: CDR1 SGHDT, CDR2 YYEEEE. The CDR3 coding sequence is TGTGCCAGCAGCCGTAAGGACAGGGAAGAGACCCAGTACTTC. It encodes CASSRKDREETQYF.

This clone turned up a few times. The chain uses TRBV25-1 and TRBJ2-5, with TRBD2 matching over 7 bases. The germline V gene encodes CDR1 MGHDK and CDR2 SYGVNS. V dropped 1 base and J dropped 4; count of bases not matched to a gene: 9. CDR3 length: 16 residues. As DNA, the CDR3 is TGTGCCAGCAGTGAATCCCCGGGGAGGGGCGGAGAGACCCAGTACTTC. As protein: CASSESPGRGGETQYF.

This clone turned up a few times. The junction does not match germline at one end; this may be a read error. The gene calls are TRBV30 and TRBJ2-7; 7 bases agree with TRBD1. The CDR3 sequence is 11 residues long. Germline CDR1 and CDR2: GTSNPN and SVGIG (reference sequence). The CDR3 spells CAWSMNSGQLF. CDR3 DNA: TGTGCCTGGAGTATGAACTCGGGACAGCTCTTC. The complete variable domain, with remaining parts taken from reference TRBV30 and TRBJ2-7, reads SQTIHQWPATLVQPVGSPLSLECTVEGTSNPNLYWYRQAAGRGLQLLFYSVGIGQISSEVPQNLSASRPQDRQFILSSKKLLLSDSGFYLCAWSMNSGQLFGPGTRLTVT.

To note about this clone: The sample holds other DNA sequences that translate to the same CDR3. The chain combines TRBV29-1 with TRBJ2-1, with D possibly being TRBD2 (6 bases). V was cut by 6 bases and J by 2 bases, with 8 bases left in between. This CDR3 comprises 12 residues. Germline loops: CDR1 SQVTM, CDR2 ANQGSEA. CDR3: CSVGGPYNEQFF. The CDR3 DNA sequence: TGCAGCGTGGGGGGACCCTACAATGAGCAGTTCTTC.

V usage is TRBV12-5 and J usage is TRBJ2-3; D is perhaps TRBD2 (6 bases). V lost 10 bases, J lost 8 bases, and 19 bases lay in between. Germline CDR1 reads LGHNT; CDR2 reads FRNRAP. This CDR3 is built from 13 residues. This chain's CDR3 is CAKGDVEGGTQYF. DNA for the CDR3: TGTGCTAAAGGGGATGTAGAGGGAGGTACGCAGTATTTT.

This clone was found once. The V and J genes are TRBV30 and TRBJ1-5, with D unclear. Looked up from germline, CDR1 is GTSNPN and CDR2 is SVGIG (reference sequence). The CDR3 sequence is 12 residues long. V was shortened by 2 bases and J by 6 bases, with 8 bases between the two germline ends. CDR3 in DNA: TGTGCCTGGAGTCCATCGGGTCAGCCCCAGCATTTT. It specifies CAWSPSGQPQHF. Complete variable domain (other parts from reference TRBV30 and TRBJ1-5): SQTIHQWPATLVQPVGSPLSLECTVEGTSNPNLYWYRQAAGRGLQLLFYSVGIGQISSEVPQNLSASRPQDRQFILSSKKLLLSDSGFYLCAWSPSGQPQHFGDGTRLSIL.